The present T cell receptor (beta chain) was sequenced within a study of blood T cell repertoires in COVID-19. Study context: The United States, Italy and Spain supplied acute and convalescent COVID-19 samples. T cells, B-cell-depleted T cells, or PBMCs provided the cDNA or gDNA that served as material.

With 2 bases removed from V and 5 bases from J, the gap between germline ends came to 8 bases. Germline V gene lookup returns CDR1 SGHRS and CDR2 YFSETQ. The CDR3 length is 13 residues. Clones were read by immunoSEQ multiplex PCR, and TCRdb kept only the in-frame ones, dropping some. The table shows 100,000 to 150,000 clones, with approximately 88% occurring only once. The rearrangement uses TRBV5-1 and TRBJ2-1; no clear D. The receptor was derived from a woman aged 25-40 years who had recovered from COVID-19. Specimen: peripheral blood. As DNA, the CDR3 is TGCGCCAGCAGCTTAGCCCTGAACAATGAGCAGTTCTTC. Translated: CASSLALNNEQFF.